The 22 T cell receptor beta chains listed next were all sequenced from one sample in a study of Ad26.COV2.S vaccination and SARS-CoV-2 variants. The treatment: some 20 received Ad26.COV2.S at low or high dose, single or two shots; 5 received placebo; per-sample allocation not given. Collection of samples fell on day 63 after the first vaccine or placebo injection. Sequencing used immunoSEQ multiplex PCR; TCRdb keeps in-frame clones, though not all of them. The table lists about 680,000 clones, 80% to 90% of them singletons, with over 1.3% in the top ten. The input for sequencing was peripheral blood, taken in a trial of Ad26.COV2.S vaccine versus placebo. These receptors were collected from a person between 18 and 60 years old who received the Ad26.COV2.S COVID-19 vaccine or a placebo.

This rearrangement joins TRBV6-5 to TRBJ1-5; D is unresolved. The V gene lost 2 bases and the J gene lost 6 bases, with 8 bases spanning the gap. Germline V gene sequence: CDR1 MNHEY, CDR2 SVGAGI. CDR3 length equals 13 residues. CDR3 DNA sequence: TGTGCCAGCAGTTACGGGGAGTCTCAGCCCCAGCATTTT. It translates to CASSYGESQPQHF.

The chain employs TRBV29-1 and TRBJ1-2; maybe TRBD1 (6 bases). This CDR3 spans 13 amino acids. Germline loops: CDR1 SQVTM, CDR2 ANQGSEA. V was shortened by 4 bases and J by 8 bases, with 17 bases between the two germline ends. The CDR3 loop is CSVGGGSEVGYTF. The CDR3 DNA is TGCAGCGTTGGGGGGGGCTCGGAGGTCGGCTACACCTTC.

The chain employs TRBV29-1 and TRBJ2-7; no reliable D call. From germline, CDR1 is SQVTM and CDR2 ANQGSEA. The CDR3 sequence is 11 residues long. The V end lost 7 bases, the J end lost 1 base, and 8 bases lay between the germline ends. CDR3 loop: CSGMASYEQYF. In DNA, the CDR3 is TGCAGCGGGATGGCTTCCTACGAGCAGTACTTC.

This sequence joins TRBV27 and TRBJ2-2; D may be TRBD2 (6 bases). The germline V gene encodes CDR1 MNHEY and CDR2 SMNVEV (reference sequence). V lost 5 bases and J lost 1, with 11 bases in between. CDR3 length: 15 amino acids. The CDR3: CASSPGTVNTGELFF. CDR3 DNA: TGTGCCAGCAGTCCCGGGACTGTGAACACCGGGGAGCTGTTTTTT.

The V and J genes are TRBV6-6 and TRBJ2-2; D not certain. The germline V gene encodes CDR1 MNHNY and CDR2 SVGAGI (reference sequence). V lost 2 bases and J 7 bases, leaving 5 bases between the germline ends. This CDR3 is 12 amino acids long. The CDR3 protein is CASSYPGGELFF. The CDR3 region has the DNA TGTGCCAGCAGTTACCCCGGCGGGGAGCTGTTTTTT.

This sequence joins TRBV25-1 and TRBJ1-1; 8 bases line up with TRBD1. Losses at the gene ends were 3 bases for V and 4 bases for J; bases not matched to a gene: 7. Germline V gives CDR1 MGHDK, CDR2 SYGVNS. The CDR3 totals 15 residues. CDR3 DNA: TGTGCCAGCAGTGATCGGACAGGGTATCCCACTGAAGCTTTCTTT. Amino acid sequence: CASSDRTGYPTEAFF.

The chain is built from TRBV19 and TRBJ1-2; TRBD1 is a possible D gene (6 bases). The CDR3 contains 16 residues. Germline V gene sequence: CDR1 LNHDA, CDR2 SQIVND (reference sequence). Trimming removed 4 bases at V and 2 bases at J, with 17 bases between. CDR3 sequence (DNA): TGTGCCAGTAGTACCCCCCGGACAGAAACGAACTATGGCTACACCTTC. Amino acids: CASSTPRTETNYGYTF.

This clone was seen more than once but under ten times. The chain employs TRBV5-1 and TRBJ2-7; unclear D gene. In germline, CDR1 is SGHRS, CDR2 YFSETQ. This CDR3 is built from 13 residues. The ends were cut back, 0 bases at V and 7 bases at J, with 11 bases in the middle. The CDR3 is CASSLVSQREQYF. The DNA of the CDR3 is TGCGCCAGCAGCTTGGTTTCCCAGAGGGAGCAGTACTTC.

This chain joins TRBV5-4 and TRBJ1-2; 9 bases are shared with TRBD1. Germline lookup yields CDR1 SGHNT and CDR2 YYREEE (reference sequence). The V gene end was trimmed by 1 base and the J gene end by 7 bases; junction bases not matched to a gene: 8. The CDR3 covers 15 residues. DNA of the CDR3: TGTGCCAGCAGCTTGATGGCTACAGGGGGCATTGGCTACACCTTC. Translated, it gives CASSLMATGGIGYTF.

There are a few counts of this clone. The chain carries TRBV20-1 and TRBJ1-5, with 7 bases aligning to TRBD1. The CDR3 covers 11 residues. The J segment lost 12 bases and the V segment lost 3 bases, leaving 5 bases of the junction unmatched. Germline assignment: CDR1 DFQATT and CDR2 SNEGSKA (reference sequence). The CDR3 loop reads CSARQGDNQHF. Written as DNA, the CDR3 is TGCAGTGCTAGGCAGGGGGACAACCAGCATTTT.

On this clone itself: Different DNA sequences within this sample yield the same CDR3. V is TRBV30 and J is TRBJ1-3, with D tentatively TRBD1 (6 bases). V dropped 4 bases and J dropped 0 bases, with 7 bases sitting between them. This CDR3 is built from 13 residues. Germline CDR1 GTSNPN, CDR2 SVGIG (reference sequence). The CDR3, as DNA: TGTGCCTGGACCAGGGGCTCTGGAAACACCATATATTTT. Translated: CAWTRGSGNTIYF.

The chain uses TRBV19 and TRBJ2-3; D is uncertain. V was shortened by 6 bases and J by 4 bases, with 14 bases between the two germline ends. This CDR3 contains 14 residues. Germline V gene sequence: CDR1 LNHDA, CDR2 SQIVND (reference sequence). For the CDR3, the DNA is TGTGCCAGTAGAGGCTCCCCGGTCCCAGATACGCAGTATTTT. Encoded protein: CASRGSPVPDTQYF.

The chain couples TRBV27 to TRBJ1-5; D is uncertain. Looked up from germline, CDR1 is MNHEY and CDR2 is SMNVEV (reference sequence). Between the trimmed V and J ends, which lost 0 bases and 0 bases, there was a span of 12 bases. The CDR3 spans 17 residues. CDR3 nucleotide sequence: TGTGCCAGCAGTTTATCGATGGGATCCTATAGCAATCAGCCCCAGCATTTT. Encoded protein: CASSLSMGSYSNQPQHF.

The chain employs TRBV10-3 and TRBJ1-2; 9 nucleotides agree with TRBD1. Looked up from germline, CDR1 is ENHRY and CDR2 is SYGVKD. The J segment lost 4 bases and the V segment lost 6 bases, leaving 6 bases of the junction unmatched. The CDR3 runs 14 residues. The chain's CDR3 is CAISRQGGSYGYTF. The CDR3 DNA is TGTGCCATCAGCCGACAGGGGGGTAGCTATGGCTACACCTTC.

Comment on this clone: At the DNA level, this CDR3 is encoded by other sequences in the same sample as well. This chain uses TRBV7-6 with TRBJ2-2, with D tentatively TRBD2 (5 bases). This CDR3 spans 16 amino acids. V lost 1 base, J lost 1 base, and 10 bases lay in between. Germline-derived CDR1 and CDR2 are SGHVS and FNYEAQ. In DNA, the CDR3 is TGTGCCAGCAGCTTAGAGACGGGGTTGAACACCGGGGAGCTGTTTTTT. It encodes CASSLETGLNTGELFF.

The chain is built from TRBV6-5 and TRBJ2-7; tentatively, D is TRBD1 (6 bases). The CDR3 covers 15 residues. Germline-derived CDR1 and CDR2 are MNHEY and SVGAGI. Trimming shortened V by 6 bases and J by 3 bases, and 18 bases separated the two germline ends. The CDR3 here is CASRRAGTRNYEQYF. DNA of the CDR3: TGTGCCAGCAGGCGCGCCGGGACACGGAACTACGAGCAGTACTTC.

This chain connects TRBV3-1 (or the pseudogene TRBV3-2) to TRBJ1-2, with 8 bases lining up with TRBD1. Germline V gene data show CDR1 as LGHDT and CDR2 as YNNKEL (reference sequence). The CDR3 length is 16 residues. V dropped 4 bases and J dropped 4; count of bases not matched to a gene: 11. The CDR3 spells CASSRLDRGGGYGYTF. CDR3 DNA: TGTGCCAGCAGCCGGCTCGACAGGGGAGGAGGCTATGGCTACACCTTC.

This clone was picked up one time. This chain joins TRBV24-1 and TRBJ2-3; 12 nucleotides agree with TRBD2. Germline V gene lookup returns CDR1 KGHDR and CDR2 SFDVKD. The CDR3 sequence is 17 residues long. V lost 7 bases to trimming and J lost 0 bases; unmatched junction nucleotides: 7. Here the CDR3 reads CATSPSGRASSTDTQYF. CDR3 bases: TGTGCCACCAGCCCTAGCGGGAGGGCCTCAAGCACAGATACGCAGTATTTT.

The V gene is TRBV2, the J gene TRBJ2-7; D may be TRBD1 (5 bases). The CDR3 runs to 12 residues. The germline V gene has CDR1 SNHLY and CDR2 FYNNEI. The ends were cut back, 8 bases at V and 0 bases at J, with 8 bases in the middle. CDR3 coding DNA: TGTGCCAGCTTGACAGACTCCTACGAGCAGTACTTC. Residues: CASLTDSYEQYF.

V gene TRBV18 combines with J gene TRBJ1-1, with D possibly being TRBD1 (5 bases). The CDR3 runs 15 residues. CDR1 KGHSH and CDR2 LQKENI come from the germline V gene. V lost 1 base to trimming and J lost 4 bases, with 13 bases between them. This CDR3 is CASSPQTGLGTEAFF. The CDR3 nucleotides are TGTGCCAGCTCACCACAGACGGGGCTTGGCACTGAAGCTTTCTTT.

Only one count was recorded for this clone. The J gene is TRBJ1-6, the V gene TRBV25-1; 7 nucleotides align to TRBD1. The germline CDR1 and CDR2 sequences are MGHDK and SYGVNS. V shed 2 bases and J 8 bases; nucleotides not matched to a gene: 9. The CDR3 loop spans 16 amino acids. The CDR3 loop reads CASSEVRAGGYSPLHF. The CDR3 nucleotides read TGTGCCAGCAGTGAAGTTAGGGCAGGGGGGTATTCACCCCTCCACTTT. The full variable domain, in which reference TRBV25-1 and TRBJ1-6 provide the parts outside the CDR3, is EADIYQTPRYLVIGTGKKITLECSQTMGHDKMYWYQQDPGMELHLIHYSYGVNSTEKGDLSSESTVSRIRTEHFPLTLESARPSHTSQYLCASSEVRAGGYSPLHFGNGTRLTVT.

The V and J genes are TRBV5-1 and TRBJ1-2, with a tentative D call TRBD1 (6 bases). This CDR3 contains 13 residues. The germline gives CDR1 SGHRS, CDR2 YFSETQ. V was trimmed by 5 bases and J by 4 bases, leaving 12 bases between them. CDR3 coding DNA: TGCGCCAGCAGTTTAGGGGGGCGCTATGGCTACACCTTC. Protein: CASSLGGRYGYTF.